The rows below give T cell receptor beta chains drawn from one sample of a study of cytomegalovirus exposure and HLA in healthy donors. The repertoire was sequenced with immunoSEQ multiplex PCR; TCRdb's copy has only in-frame clones and lacks some. In all, the sample yields roughly 30,000 clones. Sequenced material: PBMCs. The receptor source for this set is a woman in her forties in good health and CMV-seropositive. Both conserved end residues are part of each CDR3. Fields, in order: D gene, J gene, V gene, CDR3 DNA, CDR3 protein. D genes are given only for firm matches.

>NA|TRBJ1-2|TRBV30
TGTGCCTGGAGCCCGGGGAACTATGGCTACACCTTC
CAWSPGNYGYTF
>TRBD2|TRBJ2-1|TRBV4-3
TGCGCCAGCAGCCAAGATCACGGCGCGGGAGGACGTCGGCAGTTCTTC
CASSQDHGAGGRRQFF
>NA|TRBJ2-7|TRBV6-1
TGTGCCAGCAGTCTCCGGGACACGATCTACGAGCAGTACTTC
CASSLRDTIYEQYF
>TRBD1|TRBJ1-2|TRBV19
TGTGCCAGTAGTTGGAGCCTCAGGGGGAACTATGGCTACACCTTC
CASSWSLRGNYGYTF
>NA|TRBJ1-1|TRBV7-9
TGTGCCAGCAGCTTTGTCTCTGAAGCTTTCTTT
CASSFVSEAFF
>TRBD1|TRBJ1-5|TRBV27
TGTGCCAGAGACAACAGGGGGCTTTCCAATCAGCCCCAGCATTTT
CARDNRGLSNQPQHF
>NA|TRBJ1-2|TRBV27
TGTGCCAGCAGGGGGATCGAGGGGGTTGGCTACACCTTC
CASRGIEGVGYTF
>TRBD1|TRBJ1-2|TRBV4-1
TGCGCCAGCAGCCAGACAGGGAGCTATGGCTACACCTTC
CASSQTGSYGYTF
>TRBD1|TRBJ1-2|TRBV6-6
TGTGCCAGCAGTACGCGACAGGGTGTGAAAGGCTACACCTTC
CASSTRQGVKGYTF
>TRBD2|TRBJ2-1|TRBV28
TGTGCCAGCAGTTTTCTAGCGGCCTACAATGAGCAGTTCTTC
CASSFLAAYNEQFF
>TRBD2|TRBJ2-1|TRBV7-3
TGTGCCAGCAGCTTAACCGGAGGACTAGCGGGAGATGAGCAGTTCTTC
CASSLTGGLAGDEQFF
>TRBD1|TRBJ2-5|TRBV30
TGTGCCTGGGACAGGGGGTCGGAGACCCAGTACTTC
CAWDRGSETQYF
>TRBD1|TRBJ1-2|TRBV28
TGTGCCAGCAGCCAAGGGACAGTTAACTATGGCTACACCTTC
CASSQGTVNYGYTF
>NA|TRBJ2-1|TRBV7-3
TGTGCCAGCAGCTTAAATTCCCCGGGAGTAGACAATGAGCAGTTCTTC
CASSLNSPGVDNEQFF
>NA|TRBJ2-1|TRBV6-1
TGTGCCAGCAGGCGCCCTAGCTCCTACAATGAGCAGTTCTTC
CASRRPSSYNEQFF
>NA|TRBJ1-1|TRBV15
TGTGCCACCAGCTGGGGGAGGGTAGGGACTGAAGCTTTCTTT
CATSWGRVGTEAFF
>NA|TRBJ2-2|TRBV7-2
TGTGCCAGCAGCCCTAGGAGAACCGGGGAGCTGTTTTTT
CASSPRRTGELFF
>NA|TRBJ2-5|TRBV28
TGTGCCAGCAGTTCAAGGGGGTTAGGAGAGACCCAGTACTTC
CASSSRGLGETQYF
>NA|TRBJ2-7|TRBV29-1
TGCAGCGTTGTAGCCCCGGAGGACTCCGAGCAGTACTTC
CSVVAPEDSEQYF
>TRBD2|TRBJ2-3|TRBV7-3
TGTGCCAGCAGCGGGGGACTAGCGGGAGGCACAGATACGCAGTATTTT
CASSGGLAGGTDTQYF
>TRBD2|TRBJ2-7|TRBV5-4
TGTGCCAGCAGCTTGGCCTTGTCGGGACTAGCGTCCTACGAGCAGTACTTC
CASSLALSGLASYEQYF
>NA|TRBJ1-3|TRBV6-5
TGTGCCAGCAAAACATCTGGAAACACCATATATTTT
CASKTSGNTIYF
>NA|TRBJ1-2|TRBV6-1
TGTGCCAGCAGTGAAGGGGCGGGGCCTGGCTACACCTTC
CASSEGAGPGYTF
>NA|TRBJ2-7|TRBV6-5
TGTGCCAGCAGAGGGAGCTCCTACGAGCAGTACTTC
CASRGSSYEQYF
>NA|TRBJ2-5|TRBV20-1
TGCAGTGCTTCTGACAGGGAGACCCAGTACTTC
CSASDRETQYF
>NA|TRBJ1-2|TRBV4-3
TGCGCCAGCAGCCAAGATCTCCTGTACTATGGCTACACCTTC
CASSQDLLYYGYTF